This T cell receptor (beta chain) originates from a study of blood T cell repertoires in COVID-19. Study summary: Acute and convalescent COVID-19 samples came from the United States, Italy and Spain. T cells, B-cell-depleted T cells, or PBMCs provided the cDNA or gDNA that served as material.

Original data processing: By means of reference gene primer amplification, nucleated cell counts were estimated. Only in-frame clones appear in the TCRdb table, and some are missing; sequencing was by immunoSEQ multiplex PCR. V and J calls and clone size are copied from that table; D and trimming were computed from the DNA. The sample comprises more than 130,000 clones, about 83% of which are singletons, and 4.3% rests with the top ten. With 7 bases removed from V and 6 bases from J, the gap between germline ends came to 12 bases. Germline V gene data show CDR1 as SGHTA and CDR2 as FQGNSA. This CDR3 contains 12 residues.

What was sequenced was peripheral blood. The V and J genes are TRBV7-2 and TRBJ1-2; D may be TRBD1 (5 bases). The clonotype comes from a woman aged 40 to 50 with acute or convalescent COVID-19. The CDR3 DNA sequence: TGTGCCAGCACCCCGGGGACTAATGGCTACACCTTC. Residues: CASTPGTNGYTF.